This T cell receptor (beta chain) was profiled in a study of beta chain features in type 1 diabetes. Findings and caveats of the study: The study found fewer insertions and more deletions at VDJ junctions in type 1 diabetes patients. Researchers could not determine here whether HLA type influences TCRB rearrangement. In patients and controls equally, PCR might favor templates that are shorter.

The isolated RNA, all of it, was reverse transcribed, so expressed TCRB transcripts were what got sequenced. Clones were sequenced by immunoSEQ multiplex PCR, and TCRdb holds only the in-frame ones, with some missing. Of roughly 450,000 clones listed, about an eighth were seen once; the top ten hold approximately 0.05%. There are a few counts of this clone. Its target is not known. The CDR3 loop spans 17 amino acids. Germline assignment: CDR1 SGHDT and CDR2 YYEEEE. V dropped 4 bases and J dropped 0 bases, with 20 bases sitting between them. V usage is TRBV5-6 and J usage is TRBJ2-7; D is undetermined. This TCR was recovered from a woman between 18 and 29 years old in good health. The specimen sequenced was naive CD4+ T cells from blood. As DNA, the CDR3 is TGTGCCAGCAGCGAGGTTCTAGGACCTCGCATCTCCTACGAGCAGTACGTC. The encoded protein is CASSEVLGPRISYEQYV.